The 20 T cell receptor beta chains in this list originate from one sample, sequenced in a study of T cell changes during pregnancy in multiple sclerosis (dated by TCRdb to between 2018 and 2021). The method behind the library was the immunoSEQ multiplex PCR assay. TCRdb carries this immuneACCESS record with in-frame sequences only. Its versions omit some clonotypes, under half of them owing to an unresolved V gene in the studies checked, with the rest unexplained. In all, the sample holds fewer than 55,000 clones, and 85% to 95% of those were seen once. Clones ranked in the top ten supply 1.3% of the sample. Sequenced sample: peripheral blood. The receptor set was obtained from a female donor with multiple sclerosis, enrolled in a pregnancy study.

The chain joins TRBV18 to TRBJ2-5; D not resolved. Germline assignment: CDR1 KGHSH and CDR2 LQKENI. This CDR3 contains 14 residues. V was cut by 2 bases and J by 3 bases, with 10 bases left in between. The DNA for the CDR3 is TGTGCCAGCTCACCAATGGACGGAAAAGAGACCCAGTACTTC. Amino acid sequence: CASSPMDGKETQYF.

The chain couples TRBV28 to TRBJ2-7, with D possibly being TRBD1 (5 bases). Germline CDR1 and CDR2: MDHEN and SYDVKM. V was pared by 2 bases and J by 6 bases, with 8 bases between. The CDR3 runs to 12 residues. The CDR3: CASSLRQLEQYF. The CDR3 region has the DNA TGTGCCAGCAGTTTACGACAGCTCGAGCAGTACTTC.

The chain uses TRBV27 and TRBJ1-4; D is perhaps TRBD1 (6 bases). This CDR3 contains 15 residues. CDR1 and CDR2 (germline): MNHEY, SMNVEV (reference sequence). V shed 0 bases and J shed 5 bases, with 10 bases lying between them. For the CDR3, the DNA is TGTGCCAGCAGTTTATCCCGACAGGTCAATGAAAAACTGTTTTTT. It is translated as CASSLSRQVNEKLFF.

CDR3 residues: CASSRDPLNTEAFF. Here the CDR3 DNA reads TGTGCCAGCAGCCGGGACCCCCTGAACACTGAAGCTTTCTTT. V usage is TRBV7-6 and J usage is TRBJ1-1, with D possibly being TRBD1 (5 bases). Trimming left V 5 bases short and J 0 bases short, with 10 bases between. Per germline, CDR1 SGHVS and CDR2 FNYEAQ. The CDR3 is 14 residues long.

The chain couples TRBV6-5 to TRBJ2-2, with a tentative D call TRBD1 (6 bases). The germline V gene has CDR1 MNHEY and CDR2 SVGAGI. With 4 bases removed from V and 2 bases from J, the gap between germline ends came to 14 bases. The CDR3 contains 16 residues. CDR3 bases: TGTGCCAGCAGTTCAGGGGTAGTTGTTAACACCGGGGAGCTGTTTTTT. This codes for CASSSGVVVNTGELFF.

The rearrangement uses TRBV7-2 and TRBJ2-7, with TRBD2 matching 9 bases. V was clipped by 2 bases and J by 2 bases; unmatched bases: 4. This CDR3 spans 15 amino acids. Germline V gene data show CDR1 as SGHTA and CDR2 as FQGNSA. Here the CDR3 reads CASSLIASGTYEQYF. The CDR3 nucleotides are TGTGCCAGCAGCTTAATTGCTAGCGGGACCTACGAGCAGTACTTC.

V usage is TRBV4-1 and J usage is TRBJ1-2, with D possibly matching TRBD1 (5 bases). CDR1 is MGHRA and CDR2 is YSYEKL in the germline V gene. This CDR3 has 16 amino acids. V dropped 2 bases and J dropped 4 bases, with 17 bases sitting between them. The DNA for the CDR3 is TGCGCCAGCAGCCAACCGGGACGACTCGCCTCCTATGGCTACACCTTC. Its protein product is CASSQPGRLASYGYTF.

This clone was detected a few times. The V gene is TRBV19, the J gene TRBJ2-5, with a weak D call TRBD2 (7 bases). Germline V gives CDR1 LNHDA, CDR2 SQIVND (reference sequence). V was pared by 3 bases and J by 4 bases, with 15 bases between. The CDR3 runs to 15 residues. CDR3 nucleotide sequence: TGTGCCAGTAGTATTTCCGGGGGGCGAATAGAGACCCAGTACTTC. Amino acids: CASSISGGRIETQYF.

V gene TRBV14 combines with J gene TRBJ2-7, with 7 nucleotides matching TRBD2. This CDR3 spans 17 amino acids. J lost 2 bases, V lost 0 bases, and 10 bases had no gene match. Germline V gene sequence: CDR1 SGHDN, CDR2 FVKESK. Here the CDR3 reads CASSQDGSGTPTYEQYF. The CDR3 bases are TGTGCCAGCAGCCAAGATGGGAGCGGGACTCCCACCTACGAGCAGTACTTC.

The chain is built from TRBV10-3 and TRBJ1-4; D gene ambiguous. V was clipped by 8 bases and J by 7 bases, with 26 bases between them. The CDR3 contains 17 residues. Germline assignment: CDR1 ENHRY and CDR2 SYGVKD. CDR3 in DNA: TGTGCCATCTCCGGAGGGCAGGCAACTAGAGTCGGTGAAAAACTGTTTTTT. Residues: CAISGGQATRVGEKLFF.

This clone was found once. The chain links TRBV6-5 to TRBJ1-2, with a weak D call TRBD1 (5 bases). With 6 bases removed from V and 5 bases from J, the gap between germline ends came to 7 bases. CDR3 length: 11 amino acids. Per germline, CDR1 MNHEY and CDR2 SVGAGI. Written as DNA, the CDR3 is TGTGCCAGCAGCGACAGATATGGCTACACCTTC. It translates to CASSDRYGYTF.

The CDR3 reads CASSSAESYNEQFF. CDR3 in DNA: TGTGCCAGCAGTTCAGCGGAGTCCTACAATGAGCAGTTCTTC. V is TRBV7-9 and J is TRBJ2-1, with D possibly matching TRBD2 (5 bases). Trimming pared 6 bases from V and 1 base from J, leaving 10 bases between. CDR1 and CDR2 (germline): SEHNR, FQNEAQ (reference sequence). The CDR3 has 14 amino acids.

A single count supports this clone. The V and J genes are TRBV19 and TRBJ2-5; D remains unclear. Trimming stripped 9 bases from V and 5 bases from J, with 7 bases between. The CDR3 has 10 residues. Germline-derived CDR1 and CDR2 are LNHDA and SQIVND (reference sequence). The CDR3 loop reads CASLTETQYF. In DNA form, the CDR3 reads TGTGCCAGCCTCACGGAGACCCAGTACTTC.

J is TRBJ2-6 and V is TRBV6-8; 8 bases map to TRBD2. This CDR3 has 22 amino acids. The ends lost 0 bases at V and 0 bases at J; junction bases unmatched: 16. Looked up from germline, CDR1 is MNHGY and CDR2 is SAAAGT. This chain's CDR3 is CASSYSKGTLAANRSGANVLTF. The CDR3 DNA follows: TGTGCCAGCAGTTACTCGAAAGGGACACTAGCGGCAAATCGCTCTGGGGCCAACGTCCTGACTTTC.

The chain recombines TRBV12-5 with TRBJ2-7; tentative D call: TRBD1 (6 bases). Germline CDR1 and CDR2: LGHNT and FRNRAP. With 1 base removed from V and 13 bases from J, the gap between germline ends came to 17 bases. This CDR3 has 13 amino acids. In DNA form, the CDR3 reads TGTGCTAGTGGTTTGGACGACAGGCTCTCCACCTACTTC. As protein: CASGLDDRLSTYF. The full variable domain, completed using reference TRBV12-5 and TRBJ2-7, is DARVTQTPRHKVTEMGQEVTMRCQPILGHNTVFWYRQTMMQGLELLAYFRNRAPLDDSGMPKDRFSAEMPDATLATLKIQPSEPRDSAVYFCASGLDDRLSTYFGPGTRLTVT.

The chain has TRBV6-1 and TRBJ2-6; D is uncertain. The germline V gene has CDR1 MNHNS and CDR2 SASEGT. Trimming removed 1 base from V and 0 bases from J, with 4 bases in between. The CDR3 contains 15 residues. The chain's CDR3 is CASSEDSSGANVLTF. In DNA form, the CDR3 reads TGTGCCAGCAGTGAAGACAGCTCTGGGGCCAACGTCCTGACTTTC.

J is TRBJ2-5 and V is TRBV7-9; 9 positions match TRBD1. Looked up from germline, CDR1 is SEHNR and CDR2 is FQNEAQ (reference sequence). V trimming: 2 bases; J trimming: 5 bases; junction bases outside the gene matches: 9. There are 16 residues in the CDR3. The CDR3 DNA reads as TGTGCCAGCAGCTTACTTCGGGACAGGGACGGGGAGACCCAGTACTTC. It codes for CASSLLRDRDGETQYF.

CDR3 sequence reads: CASSLTGGSINYNEQFF. DNA for the CDR3: TGTGCCAGCAGCTTAACAGGGGGCTCCATTAACTACAATGAGCAGTTCTTC. V and J are TRBV5-6 and TRBJ2-1; 9 bases are shared with TRBD1. J was trimmed by 3 bases and V by 2 bases; bases with no gene match: 9. This CDR3 has 17 amino acids. Germline V gene sequence: CDR1 SGHDT, CDR2 YYEEEE. The variable domain in full, with the rest retrieved from reference TRBV5-6 and TRBJ2-1, is DAGVTQSPTHLIKTRGQQVTLRCSPKSGHDTVSWYQQALGQGPQFIFQYYEEEERQRGNFPDRFSGHQFPNYSSELNVNALLLGDSALYLCASSLTGGSINYNEQFFGPGTRLTVL.

The rearrangement joins TRBV6-6 to TRBJ2-5; 16 bases are a match to TRBD2. The germline CDR1 and CDR2 sequences are MNHNY and SVGAGI (reference sequence). This CDR3 comprises 15 residues. V was pared by 8 bases and J by 3 bases, with 3 bases of the junction left unmatched. The CDR3 reads CASGTSGRGKETQYF. In DNA, the CDR3 is TGTGCCAGCGGGACTAGCGGGAGGGGGAAAGAGACCCAGTACTTC.

The V and J genes are TRBV5-6 and TRBJ2-3; 12 nucleotides agree with TRBD2. Trimming cost V 4 bases and J 1 base; bases outside gene matches: 4. Germline V gene data show CDR1 as SGHDT and CDR2 as YYEEEE. There are 16 residues in the CDR3. This chain's CDR3 is CASSRRLAGGTDTQYF. The CDR3 DNA is TGTGCCAGCAGCCGACGACTAGCGGGGGGCACAGATACGCAGTATTTT. The variable domain in full, completed from reference TRBV5-6 and TRBJ2-3, reads DAGVTQSPTHLIKTRGQQVTLRCSPKSGHDTVSWYQQALGQGPQFIFQYYEEEERQRGNFPDRFSGHQFPNYSSELNVNALLLGDSALYLCASSRRLAGGTDTQYFGPGTRLTVL.